Listed below are T cell receptor beta chains from one sample, sequenced in a study of T cell changes during pregnancy in multiple sclerosis. Assay: immunoSEQ multiplex PCR; the TCRdb copy retains only in-frame clones and omits some. The sample records around 45,000 clones, about nine tenths being singletons. The material sequenced was CD4+ T cells from peripheral blood mononuclear cells, taken before pregnancy. The receptors shown here come from a female donor with multiple sclerosis, enrolled in a pregnancy study. CDR3s include the opening cysteine and the closing phenylalanine or tryptophan. Fields, in order: clone size, V gene, J gene, D gene, CDR3 protein, CDR3 DNA. A D gene is named only where the DNA matches it firmly. Not all rows give a size; the values are once, few, many and, for expanded clones, a class.

abundance: -; v_gene: TRBV5-1; j_gene: TRBJ2-2; d_gene: TRBD1; CDR3aa: CASSTTGAKNTGELFF; CDR3nt: TGCGCCAGCAGCACCACAGGGGCAAAAAACACCGGGGAGCTGTTTTTT
abundance: -; v_gene: TRBV7-2; j_gene: TRBJ2-1; d_gene: TRBD1; CDR3aa: CASSRDRESSYNEQFF; CDR3nt: TGTGCCAGCAGCCGAGACAGGGAGAGCTCCTACAATGAGCAGTTCTTC
abundance: -; v_gene: TRBV30; j_gene: TRBJ2-7; d_gene: -; CDR3aa: CAWSQGPYEQYF; CDR3nt: TGTGCCTGGAGTCAGGGTCCCTACGAGCAGTACTTC
abundance: -; v_gene: TRBV6-1; j_gene: TRBJ2-1; d_gene: TRBD2; CDR3aa: CASRSGGGLVNEQFF; CDR3nt: TGTGCCAGCAGGTCGGGAGGAGGGCTGGTCAATGAGCAGTTCTTC
abundance: -; v_gene: TRBV2; j_gene: TRBJ1-5; d_gene: -; CDR3aa: CASGLEAGFNQPQHF; CDR3nt: TGTGCCAGCGGCCTCGAAGCAGGCTTCAATCAGCCCCAGCATTTT
abundance: -; v_gene: TRBV7-3; j_gene: TRBJ1-1; d_gene: TRBD1; CDR3aa: CASSSRTGLNTEAFF; CDR3nt: TGTGCCAGCAGCTCTCGGACAGGGCTGAACACTGAAGCTTTCTTT
abundance: -; v_gene: TRBV19; j_gene: TRBJ2-3; d_gene: -; CDR3aa: CASSIGRGAGDTQYF; CDR3nt: TGTGCCAGTAGTATAGGGCGGGGCGCGGGTGATACGCAGTATTTT
abundance: once; v_gene: TRBV5-1; j_gene: TRBJ1-2; d_gene: TRBD1; CDR3aa: CASSLDGQGLYGYTF; CDR3nt: TGCGCCAGCAGCTTGGACGGACAGGGCCTCTATGGCTACACCTTC
abundance: -; v_gene: TRBV5-4; j_gene: TRBJ2-3; d_gene: TRBD2; CDR3aa: CASSLGTSGSTDTQYF; CDR3nt: TGTGCCAGCAGCTTGGGGACTAGCGGGAGCACAGATACGCAGTATTTT
abundance: -; v_gene: TRBV7-3; j_gene: TRBJ1-5; d_gene: -; CDR3aa: CASSLRPGEPQHF; CDR3nt: TGTGCCAGCAGCTTACGGCCTGGAGAGCCCCAGCATTTT
abundance: -; v_gene: TRBV4-2; j_gene: TRBJ2-1; d_gene: -; CDR3aa: CASSQELPRRESYNEQFF; CDR3nt: TGTGCCAGCAGCCAAGAGCTACCCCGTCGGGAGTCCTACAATGAGCAGTTCTTC
abundance: once; v_gene: TRBV28; j_gene: TRBJ1-1; d_gene: -; CDR3aa: CASSPGARVIMNTEAFF; CDR3nt: TGTGCCAGCAGTCCAGGGGCTAGAGTTATTATGAACACTGAAGCTTTCTTT
abundance: once; v_gene: TRBV2; j_gene: TRBJ1-5; d_gene: TRBD1; CDR3aa: CASSASGGPNQPQHF; CDR3nt: TGTGCCAGCAGTGCCTCAGGGGGCCCCAATCAGCCCCAGCATTTT
abundance: -; v_gene: TRBV5-1; j_gene: TRBJ2-3; d_gene: -; CDR3aa: CASSFGQDTDTQYF; CDR3nt: TGCGCCAGCAGCTTCGGACAAGACACAGATACGCAGTATTTT
abundance: once; v_gene: TRBV4-2; j_gene: TRBJ2-7; d_gene: TRBD1; CDR3aa: CASSHTQGAQYEQYF; CDR3nt: TGTGCCAGCAGCCATACACAGGGGGCGCAGTACGAGCAGTACTTC
abundance: -; v_gene: TRBV15; j_gene: TRBJ1-5; d_gene: -; CDR3aa: CATSSGHTGNQPQHF; CDR3nt: TGTGCCACCAGCAGCGGACATACAGGCAATCAGCCCCAGCATTTT
abundance: -; v_gene: TRBV27; j_gene: TRBJ2-3; d_gene: -; CDR3aa: CASSLLLGEAPTDTQYF; CDR3nt: TGTGCCAGCAGTTTACTACTAGGAGAGGCCCCCACAGATACGCAGTATTTT
abundance: -; v_gene: TRBV7-3; j_gene: TRBJ2-1; d_gene: TRBD2; CDR3aa: CASSLTTSGAYNEQFF; CDR3nt: TGTGCCAGCAGCTTAACGACTAGCGGGGCCTACAATGAGCAGTTCTTC
abundance: -; v_gene: TRBV2; j_gene: TRBJ1-1; d_gene: -; CDR3aa: CAGTGYGTEAFF; CDR3nt: TGTGCCGGAACAGGGTACGGCACTGAAGCTTTCTTT
abundance: once; v_gene: TRBV2; j_gene: TRBJ1-3; d_gene: -; CDR3aa: CASKQGSSGNTIYF; CDR3nt: TGTGCCAGCAAGCAGGGTAGCTCTGGAAACACCATATATTTT
abundance: -; v_gene: TRBV5-5; j_gene: TRBJ1-5; d_gene: TRBD1; CDR3aa: CASSSRDRYSNQPQHF; CDR3nt: TGTGCCAGCAGCTCCCGGGACAGGTATAGCAATCAGCCCCAGCATTTT
abundance: -; v_gene: TRBV7-9; j_gene: TRBJ2-7; d_gene: TRBD1; CDR3aa: CASRRDSQTQYF; CDR3nt: TGTGCCAGCAGACGGGACAGTCAAACGCAGTACTTC
abundance: -; v_gene: TRBV6-1; j_gene: TRBJ2-1; d_gene: -; CDR3aa: CASSEGSYNEQFF; CDR3nt: TGTGCCAGCAGTGAAGGGAGCTACAATGAGCAGTTCTTC